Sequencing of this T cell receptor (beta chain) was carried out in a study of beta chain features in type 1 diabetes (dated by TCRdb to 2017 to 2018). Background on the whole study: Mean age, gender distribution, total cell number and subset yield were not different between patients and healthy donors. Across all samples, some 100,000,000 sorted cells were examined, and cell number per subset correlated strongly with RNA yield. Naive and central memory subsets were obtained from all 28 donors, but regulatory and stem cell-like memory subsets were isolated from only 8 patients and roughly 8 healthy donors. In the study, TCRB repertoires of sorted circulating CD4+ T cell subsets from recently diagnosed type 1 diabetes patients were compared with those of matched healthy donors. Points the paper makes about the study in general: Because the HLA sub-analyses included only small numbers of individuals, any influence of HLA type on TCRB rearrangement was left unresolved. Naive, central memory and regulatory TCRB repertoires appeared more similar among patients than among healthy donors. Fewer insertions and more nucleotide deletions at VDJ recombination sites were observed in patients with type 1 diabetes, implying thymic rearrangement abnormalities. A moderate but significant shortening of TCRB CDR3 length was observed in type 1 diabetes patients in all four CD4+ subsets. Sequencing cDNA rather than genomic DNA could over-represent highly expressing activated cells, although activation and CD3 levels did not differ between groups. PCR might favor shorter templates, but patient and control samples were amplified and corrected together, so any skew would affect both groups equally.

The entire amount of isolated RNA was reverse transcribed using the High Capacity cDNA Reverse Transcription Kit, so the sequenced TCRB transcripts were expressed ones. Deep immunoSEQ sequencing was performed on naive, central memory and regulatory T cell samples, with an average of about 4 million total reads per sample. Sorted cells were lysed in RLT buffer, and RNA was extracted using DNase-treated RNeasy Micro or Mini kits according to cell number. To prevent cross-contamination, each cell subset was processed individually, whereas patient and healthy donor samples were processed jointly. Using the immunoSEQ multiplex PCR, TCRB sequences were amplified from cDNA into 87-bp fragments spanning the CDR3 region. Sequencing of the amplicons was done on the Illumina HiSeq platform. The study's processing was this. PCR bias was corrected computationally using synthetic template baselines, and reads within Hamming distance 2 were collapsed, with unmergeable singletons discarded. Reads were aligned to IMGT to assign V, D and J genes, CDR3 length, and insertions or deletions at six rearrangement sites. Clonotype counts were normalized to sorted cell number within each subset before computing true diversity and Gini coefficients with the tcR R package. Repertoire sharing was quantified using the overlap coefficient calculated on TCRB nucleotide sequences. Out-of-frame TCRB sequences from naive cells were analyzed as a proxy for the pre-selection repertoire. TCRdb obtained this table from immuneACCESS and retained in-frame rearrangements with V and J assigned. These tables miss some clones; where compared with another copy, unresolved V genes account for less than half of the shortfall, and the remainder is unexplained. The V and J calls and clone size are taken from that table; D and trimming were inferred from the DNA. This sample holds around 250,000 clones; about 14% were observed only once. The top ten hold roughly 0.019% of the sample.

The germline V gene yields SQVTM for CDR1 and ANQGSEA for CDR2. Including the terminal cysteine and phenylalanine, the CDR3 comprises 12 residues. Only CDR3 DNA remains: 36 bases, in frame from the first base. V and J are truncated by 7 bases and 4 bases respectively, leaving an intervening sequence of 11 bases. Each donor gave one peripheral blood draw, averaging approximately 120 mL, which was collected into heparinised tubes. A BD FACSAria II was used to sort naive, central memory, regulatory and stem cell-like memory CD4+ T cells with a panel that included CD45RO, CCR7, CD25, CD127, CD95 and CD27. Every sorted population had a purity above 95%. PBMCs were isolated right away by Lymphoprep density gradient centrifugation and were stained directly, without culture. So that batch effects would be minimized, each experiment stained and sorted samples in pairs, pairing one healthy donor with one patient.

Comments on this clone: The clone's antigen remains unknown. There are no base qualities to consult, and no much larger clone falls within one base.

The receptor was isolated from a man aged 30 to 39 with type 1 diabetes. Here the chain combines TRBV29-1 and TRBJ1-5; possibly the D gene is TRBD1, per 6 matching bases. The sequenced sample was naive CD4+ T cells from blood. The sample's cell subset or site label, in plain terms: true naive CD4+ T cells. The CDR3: CSAGQMNQPQHF. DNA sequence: TGCAGCGCCGGACAGATGAATCAGCCCCAGCATTTT.